These 2 T cell receptor beta chains came from one sample sequenced in a study of blood T cell repertoires in COVID-19. The table came from immunoSEQ multiplex PCR; TCRdb's copy has only in-frame clones and leaves some out. The repertoire holds about 390,000 clones, with more than 75% as singletons. The sequenced sample was PBMCs or T cells enriched from blood (not recorded which). The origin of the receptors is a woman aged 50 to 65 who had recovered from COVID-19.

The J gene is TRBJ1-5, the V gene TRBV15; D is unresolved. This CDR3 comprises 14 residues. V lost 0 bases and J 8 bases, leaving 11 bases between the germline ends. Germline V lookup: CDR1 LNHNV, CDR2 YYDKDF (reference sequence). The CDR3 region is CATSRDRGLEPQHF. The CDR3 coding sequence is TGTGCCACCAGCAGAGATCGAGGATTAGAGCCCCAGCATTTT.

The CDR3 region has the DNA TGTGCCAGCAGCCGGGACAGCTCCTACGAGCAGTACTTC. It codes for CASSRDSSYEQYF. The genes are TRBV7-2 and TRBJ2-7, with 7 nucleotides matching TRBD1. Looked up from germline, CDR1 is SGHTA and CDR2 is FQGNSA. V gave up 5 bases and J gave up 0 bases; unmatched junction bases: 1. The CDR3 runs 13 residues. Filled out from reference TRBV7-2 and TRBJ2-7, the complete variable domain reads GAGVSQSPSNKVTEKGKDVELRCDPISGHTALYWYRQSLGQGLEFLIYFQGNSAPDKSGLPSDRFSAERTGGSVSTLTIQRTQQEDSAVYLCASSRDSSYEQYFGPGTRLTVT.